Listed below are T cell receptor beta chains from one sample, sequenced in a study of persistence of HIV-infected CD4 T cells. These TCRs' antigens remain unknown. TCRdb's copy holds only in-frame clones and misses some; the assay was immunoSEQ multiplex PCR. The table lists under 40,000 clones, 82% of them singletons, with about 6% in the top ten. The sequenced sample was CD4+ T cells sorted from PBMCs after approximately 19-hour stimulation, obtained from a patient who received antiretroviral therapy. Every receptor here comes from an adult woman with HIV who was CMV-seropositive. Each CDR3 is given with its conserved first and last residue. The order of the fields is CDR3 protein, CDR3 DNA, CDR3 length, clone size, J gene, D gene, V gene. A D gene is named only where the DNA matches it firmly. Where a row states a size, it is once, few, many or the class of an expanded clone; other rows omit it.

CDR3: CASSGSTGVGNTIYF
DNA: TGTGCCAGCAGCGGCAGTACAGGGGTTGGAAACACCATATATTTT
length: 15
size: NA
J: TRBJ1-3
D: TRBD1
V: TRBV7-2

CDR3: CASSPRAGGTDTQYF
DNA: TGCGCCAGCAGCCCGAGGGCGGGAGGCACAGATACGCAGTATTTT
length: 15
size: few
J: TRBJ2-3
D: TRBD2
V: TRBV4-1

CDR3: CASSSDRGPIYSNQPQHF
DNA: TGTGCCAGCAGCTCTGACAGGGGGCCTATATATAGCAATCAGCCCCAGCATTTT
length: 18
size: NA
J: TRBJ1-5
D: TRBD1
V: TRBV5-5

CDR3: CASSLLGRWGAEAFF
DNA: TGCGCCAGCAGCTTGTTGGGGAGATGGGGAGCTGAAGCTTTCTTT
length: 15
size: NA
J: TRBJ1-1
D: NA
V: TRBV5-1

CDR3: CASSRDRAGGPSETQYF
DNA: TGTGCCAGCAGCCGGGACAGAGCGGGGGGGCCGTCAGAGACCCAGTACTTC
length: 17
size: NA
J: TRBJ2-5
D: TRBD2
V: TRBV7-9

CDR3: CAWSRRRPGGNTEAFF
DNA: TGTGCCTGGAGTCGAAGGCGCCCAGGCGGGAACACTGAAGCTTTCTTT
length: 16
size: NA
J: TRBJ1-1
D: NA
V: TRBV30

CDR3: CADGTGGLGETQYF
DNA: TGTGCCGATGGGACGGGGGGGTTAGGCGAGACCCAGTACTTC
length: 14
size: NA
J: TRBJ2-5
D: TRBD2
V: TRBV6-5

CDR3: CAISEAGTYEQYF
DNA: TGTGCCATCAGTGAGGCAGGGACCTACGAGCAGTACTTC
length: 13
size: few
J: TRBJ2-7
D: NA
V: TRBV10-3

CDR3: CASSLEGLGNNEQFF
DNA: TGCGCCAGCAGCTTGGAAGGCTTGGGAAACAATGAGCAGTTCTTC
length: 15
size: NA
J: TRBJ2-1
D: NA
V: TRBV5-1

CDR3: CASRNLGELFF
DNA: TGTGCCAGCAGAAATCTGGGGGAGCTGTTTTTT
length: 11
size: NA
J: TRBJ2-2
D: NA
V: TRBV12-3/TRBV12-4

CDR3: CATKGQSFNQPQHF
DNA: TGTGCCACTAAGGGCCAGAGTTTCAATCAGCCCCAGCATTTT
length: 14
size: medium-sized
J: TRBJ1-5
D: NA
V: TRBV19

CDR3: CSVVPGAETQYF
DNA: TGCAGCGTTGTTCCCGGCGCTGAGACCCAGTACTTC
length: 12
size: once
J: TRBJ2-5
D: NA
V: TRBV29-1

CDR3: CASSHEQGYYEQYF
DNA: TGCGCCAGCAGCCACGAACAAGGGTACTACGAGCAGTACTTC
length: 14
size: NA
J: TRBJ2-7
D: NA
V: TRBV5-1

CDR3: CASSVGSTGNPSYEQYF
DNA: TGTGCCAGCAGCGTAGGGAGCACAGGGAACCCATCCTACGAGCAGTACTTC
length: 17
size: NA
J: TRBJ2-7
D: NA
V: TRBV9

CDR3: CASSLQGYTEAFF
DNA: TGTGCCAGCAGCTTACAGGGTTACACTGAAGCTTTCTTT
length: 13
size: NA
J: TRBJ1-1
D: NA
V: TRBV7-2

CDR3: CATSDSNLIVEQFF
DNA: TGTGCCACCAGTGATTCCAACCTGATTGTTGAGCAGTTCTTC
length: 14
size: NA
J: TRBJ2-1
D: NA
V: TRBV24-1

CDR3: CASTSLGNSGANVLTF
DNA: TGTGCCAGTACTTCCCTAGGGAACTCTGGGGCCAACGTCCTGACTTTC
length: 16
size: NA
J: TRBJ2-6
D: NA
V: TRBV19

CDR3: CASSLGTGNTEAFF
DNA: TGCGCCAGCAGCTTGGGTACAGGGAACACTGAAGCTTTCTTT
length: 14
size: NA
J: TRBJ1-1
D: NA
V: TRBV5-1

CDR3: CSATGGTEAFF
DNA: TGCAGTGCTACTGGGGGCACTGAAGCTTTCTTT
length: 11
size: NA
J: TRBJ1-1
D: NA
V: TRBV20-1